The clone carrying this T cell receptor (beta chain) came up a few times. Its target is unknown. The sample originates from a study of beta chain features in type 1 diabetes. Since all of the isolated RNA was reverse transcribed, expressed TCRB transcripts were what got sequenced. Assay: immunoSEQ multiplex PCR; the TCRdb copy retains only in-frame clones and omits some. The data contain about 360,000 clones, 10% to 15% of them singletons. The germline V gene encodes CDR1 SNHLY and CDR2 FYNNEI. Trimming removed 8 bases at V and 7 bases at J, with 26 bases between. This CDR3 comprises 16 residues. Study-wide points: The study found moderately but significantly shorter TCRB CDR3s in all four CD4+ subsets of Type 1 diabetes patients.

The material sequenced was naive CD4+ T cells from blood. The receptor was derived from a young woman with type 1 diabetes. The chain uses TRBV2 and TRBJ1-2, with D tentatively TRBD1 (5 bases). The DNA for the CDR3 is TGTGCCAGCCTCGAGGCGGGACGGAATTTGATATCTGGCTACACCTTC. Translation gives CASLEAGRNLISGYTF.